The rows below give T cell receptor beta chains drawn from one sample of a study of cytomegalovirus exposure and HLA in healthy donors. Repertoires were generated with immunoSEQ multiplex PCR, while TCRdb's copy carries only in-frame clones and drops some. The table includes 150,000 to 200,000 clones, about 76% detected once. Specimen: PBMCs. The receptors derive from a male donor in good health and CMV-seropositive. Each CDR3 is given with its conserved first and last residue. D genes are given only for firm matches. For some rows the clone size is stated as once, few or many, or as a class when expanded; others skip it.

TRBJ2-1 | TRBV2 | . | . | TGTGCCAGCAGTGAGGTAAGGAGGTCCTACAATGAGCAGTTCTTC | CASSEVRRSYNEQFF
TRBJ2-5 | TRBV27 | . | . | TGTGCCAGCAGTATAACTCGGGGGTTCCCTCAAGAGACCCAGTACTTC | CASSITRGFPQETQYF
TRBJ2-7 | TRBV18 | . | . | TGTGCCAGCTCACCGGGCCTGAGCTCCTACGAGCAGTACTTC | CASSPGLSSYEQYF
TRBJ2-2 | TRBV15 | . | once | TGTGCCACCAGCAGAGATAGGGGCAAAGGGATCACCGGGGAGCTGTTTTTT | CATSRDRGKGITGELFF
TRBJ2-2 | TRBV27 | . | . | TGTGCCAGCAGTTATTCGAGACAGTTTACCGGGGAGCTGTTTTTT | CASSYSRQFTGELFF
TRBJ1-5 | TRBV19 | . | . | TGTGCCAGTACCCCCAGAGGGCGGCTTAGCAATCAGCCCCAGCATTTT | CASTPRGRLSNQPQHF
TRBJ2-7 | TRBV9 | . | . | TGTGCCAGCAGCGGAGACACCTACGAGCAGTACTTC | CASSGDTYEQYF
TRBJ2-7 | TRBV5-1 | TRBD2 | . | TGCGCCAGCAGCTTGAGGAGTAGCGGGGTATTTTACGAGCAGTACTTC | CASSLRSSGVFYEQYF
TRBJ2-7 | TRBV4-1 | . | few | TGCGCCAGCAGCCAAGAGGGCCTATCGACGTTAAGCTCCTACGAGCAGTACTTC | CASSQEGLSTLSSYEQYF
TRBJ2-2 | TRBV6-5 | . | few | TGTGCCAGCAGCACCCCTTACACGAACACCGGGGAGCTGTTTTTT | CASSTPYTNTGELFF
TRBJ2-7 | TRBV30 | TRBD1 | . | TGTGCCTACCTGACAGGGCGTTCCTACGAGCAGTACTTC | CAYLTGRSYEQYF
TRBJ1-5 | TRBV6-4 | . | . | TGTGCCAGCAATGCCCGGGAGGGACTCTTTCAGCCCCAGCATTTT | CASNAREGLFQPQHF